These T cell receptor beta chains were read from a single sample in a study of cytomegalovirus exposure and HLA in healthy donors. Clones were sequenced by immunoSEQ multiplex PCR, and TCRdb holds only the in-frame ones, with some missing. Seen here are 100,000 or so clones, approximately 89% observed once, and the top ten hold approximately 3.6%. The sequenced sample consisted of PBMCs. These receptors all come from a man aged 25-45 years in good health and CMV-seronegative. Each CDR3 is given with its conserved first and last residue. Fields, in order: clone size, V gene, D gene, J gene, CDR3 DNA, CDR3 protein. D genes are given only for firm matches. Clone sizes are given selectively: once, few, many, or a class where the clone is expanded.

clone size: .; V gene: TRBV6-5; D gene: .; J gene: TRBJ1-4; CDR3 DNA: TGTGCCAGCAAGCCAGGGGTTGTTAATGAAAAACTGTTTTTT; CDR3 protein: CASKPGVVNEKLFF
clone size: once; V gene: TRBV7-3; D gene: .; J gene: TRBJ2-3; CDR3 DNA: .; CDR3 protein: CASSPVGSGSKYF
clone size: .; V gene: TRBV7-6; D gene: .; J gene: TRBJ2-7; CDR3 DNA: TGTGCCAGCGGTGGCCCTACTATCGAGCAGTACTTC; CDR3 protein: CASGGPTIEQYF
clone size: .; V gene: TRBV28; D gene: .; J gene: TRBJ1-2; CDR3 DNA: TGTACCAGCAGTTTCACCCCGGGGGAAAGGATAAACTATGGCTACACCTTC; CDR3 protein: CTSSFTPGERINYGYTF
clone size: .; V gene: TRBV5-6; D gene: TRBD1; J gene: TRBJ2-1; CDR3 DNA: TGTGCCAGCAGCTCGATTCAGGGGGCTTCCTACAATGAGCAGTTCTTC; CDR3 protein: CASSSIQGASYNEQFF
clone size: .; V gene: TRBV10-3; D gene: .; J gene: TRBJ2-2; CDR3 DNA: TGTGCCATCAGTGAGTCTGGCGACACTCTGAACACCGGGGAGCTGTTTTTT; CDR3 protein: CAISESGDTLNTGELFF
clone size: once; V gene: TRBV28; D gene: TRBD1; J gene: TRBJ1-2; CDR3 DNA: TGTGCCAGCAGCCTCGGACAGGCTTCCTATGGCTACACCTTC; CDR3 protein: CASSLGQASYGYTF
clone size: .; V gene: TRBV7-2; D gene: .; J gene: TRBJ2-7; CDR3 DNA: TGTGCCAGCAGCTTAGCCGGAGGGACCAGCCTCTCCTACGAGCAGTACTTC; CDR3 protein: CASSLAGGTSLSYEQYF
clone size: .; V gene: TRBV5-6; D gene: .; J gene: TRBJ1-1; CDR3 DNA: TGTGCCAGCAGCCCGGGTGGTACTGAAGCTTTCTTT; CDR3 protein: CASSPGGTEAFF
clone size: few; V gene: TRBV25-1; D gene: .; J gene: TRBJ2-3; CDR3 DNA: TGTGCCAGCAGTGATGCGGGGCGAACAGATACGCAGTATTTT; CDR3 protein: CASSDAGRTDTQYF
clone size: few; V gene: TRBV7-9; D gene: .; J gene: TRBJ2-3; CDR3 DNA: TGTGCCAGCAGCTCAAGGACTAGCACAGATACGCAGTATTTT; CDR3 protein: CASSSRTSTDTQYF
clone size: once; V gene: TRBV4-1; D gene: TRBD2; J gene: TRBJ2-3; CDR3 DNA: TGCGCCAGCAGCCTGGGACTAGCGGGAGGTAGCACAGATACGCAGTATTTT; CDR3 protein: CASSLGLAGGSTDTQYF
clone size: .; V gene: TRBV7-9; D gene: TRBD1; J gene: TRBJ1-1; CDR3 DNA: TGTGACTGGACAGGGCTGGACACTGAAGCTTTCTTT; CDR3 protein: CDWTGLDTEAFF
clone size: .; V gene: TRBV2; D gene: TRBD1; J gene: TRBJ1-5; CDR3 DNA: TGTGCCAGCAGTCCCACAGGGGCCCCGGAGCCCCAGCATTTT; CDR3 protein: CASSPTGAPEPQHF
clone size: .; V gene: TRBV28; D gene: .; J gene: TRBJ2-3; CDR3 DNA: TGTGCCAGCAGGGGGGTGAGGGCGGGGAAGGACACAGATACGCAGTATTTT; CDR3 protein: CASRGVRAGKDTDTQYF
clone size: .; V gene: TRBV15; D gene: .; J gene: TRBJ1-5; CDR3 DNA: TGTGCCACCAGCAGTAAGGACTATAGCAATCAGCCCCAGCATTTT; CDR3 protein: CATSSKDYSNQPQHF
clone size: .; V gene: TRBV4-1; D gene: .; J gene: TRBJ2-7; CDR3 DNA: TGCGCCAGCAGCCAAGCCCAGGGTTACGAGCAGTACTTC; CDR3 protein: CASSQAQGYEQYF
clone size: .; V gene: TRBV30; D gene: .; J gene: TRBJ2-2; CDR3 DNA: TGTGCCTGGAGTGTACCAGGAGGGGCGGACACCGGGGAGCTGTTTTTT; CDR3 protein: CAWSVPGGADTGELFF
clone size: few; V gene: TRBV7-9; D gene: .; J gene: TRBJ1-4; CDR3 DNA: TGTGCCAGCAGCTTATCCGGAGAGGGTGAAAAACTGTTTTTT; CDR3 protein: CASSLSGEGEKLFF
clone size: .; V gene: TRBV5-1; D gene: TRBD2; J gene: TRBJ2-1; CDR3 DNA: TGCGCCAGCAGCCCGGGACTATCAGATGAGCAGTTCTTC; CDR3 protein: CASSPGLSDEQFF
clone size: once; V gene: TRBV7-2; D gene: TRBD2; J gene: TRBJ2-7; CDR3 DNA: TGTGCCAGCAGCCCGCTAGCGGGAGGATCCTACGAGCAGTACTTC; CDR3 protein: CASSPLAGGSYEQYF
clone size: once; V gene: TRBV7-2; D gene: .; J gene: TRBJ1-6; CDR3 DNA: TGTGCCAGCAGCCCGATCAGGGTCTCCTATAATTCACCCCTCCACTTT; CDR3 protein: CASSPIRVSYNSPLHF
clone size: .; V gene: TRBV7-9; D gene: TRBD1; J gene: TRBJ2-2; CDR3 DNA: TGTGCCAGCCTCGGACAGGGGGTTTCCACCGGGGAGCTGTTTTTT; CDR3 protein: CASLGQGVSTGELFF
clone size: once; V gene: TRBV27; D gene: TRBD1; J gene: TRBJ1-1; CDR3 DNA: TGTGCCAGCAGTTTGTCAGGGGGCTTTACTGAAGCTTTCTTT; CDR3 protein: CASSLSGGFTEAFF
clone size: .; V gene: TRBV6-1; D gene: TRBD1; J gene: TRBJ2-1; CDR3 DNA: TGTGCCAGCAGCTTCACCGGGACAGGAGAGAGTCAGTTCTTC; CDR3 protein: CASSFTGTGESQFF
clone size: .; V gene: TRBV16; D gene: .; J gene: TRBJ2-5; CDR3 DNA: TGTGCCAGCAGCCAAAGGAGGCCGGCACAAGAGACCCAGTACTTC; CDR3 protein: CASSQRRPAQETQYF
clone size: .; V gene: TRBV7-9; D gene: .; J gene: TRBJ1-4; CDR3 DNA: TGTGCCAGCAGCTTAGTGGCTCGCCTTGCTAATGAAAAACTGTTTTTT; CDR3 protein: CASSLVARLANEKLFF
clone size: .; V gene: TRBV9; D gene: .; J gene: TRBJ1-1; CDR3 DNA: TGTGCCAGCAGCGCCGAGGGCTTCACTGAAGCTTTCTTT; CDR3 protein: CASSAEGFTEAFF
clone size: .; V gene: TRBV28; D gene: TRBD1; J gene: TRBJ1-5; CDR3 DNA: TGTGCCAGCAGTTTAACCCTTCCCCTCCTAGACAGGGGATTTGCGCCCCAGCATTTT; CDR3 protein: CASSLTLPLLDRGFAPQHF
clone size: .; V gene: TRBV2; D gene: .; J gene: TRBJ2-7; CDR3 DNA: TGTGCCAGCAGTGATCGGGGATCCTACGAGCAGTACTTC; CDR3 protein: CASSDRGSYEQYF
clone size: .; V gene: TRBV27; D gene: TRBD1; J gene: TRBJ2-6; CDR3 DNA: TGTGCCAGCTCTTACAGGGGGCCGTTTTCTGGGGCCAACGTCCTGACTTTC; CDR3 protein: CASSYRGPFSGANVLTF
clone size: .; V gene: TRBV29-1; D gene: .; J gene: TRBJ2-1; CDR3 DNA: TGCAGCGTTGGACGTGGAGGGACCATGGAGCAGTTCTTC; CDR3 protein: CSVGRGGTMEQFF
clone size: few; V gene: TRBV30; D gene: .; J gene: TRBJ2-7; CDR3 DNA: TGTGCCTGGAGTGTACGAGTTAACTCCTACGAGCAGTACTTC; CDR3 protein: CAWSVRVNSYEQYF
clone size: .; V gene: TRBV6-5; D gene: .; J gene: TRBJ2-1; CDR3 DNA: TGTGCCAGCAGGGACAGTGGTCACATTGAGCAGTTCTTC; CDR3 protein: CASRDSGHIEQFF
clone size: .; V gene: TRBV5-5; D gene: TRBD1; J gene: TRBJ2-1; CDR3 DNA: TGTGCCAGCAGCCCAGGCCCTAACCGAAGACAGGGGAGCAATGAGCAGTTCTTC; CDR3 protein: CASSPGPNRRQGSNEQFF
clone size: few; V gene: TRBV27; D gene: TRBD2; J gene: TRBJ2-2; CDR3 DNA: TGTGCCAGCAGTTTACAATCCCCTAGCGGGAACACCGGGGAGCTGTTTTTT; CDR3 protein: CASSLQSPSGNTGELFF
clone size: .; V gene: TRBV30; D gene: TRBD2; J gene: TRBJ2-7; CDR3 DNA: TGTGCCTGGAGTGCAGCGGGGTCGCGGTCCTACGAGCAGTACTTC; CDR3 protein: CAWSAAGSRSYEQYF
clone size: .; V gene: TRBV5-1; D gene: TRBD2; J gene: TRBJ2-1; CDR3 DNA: TGCGCCAGCAGCTCCGGACTAGCGGGAGGGCCCTCGAATGAGCAGTTCTTC; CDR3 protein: CASSSGLAGGPSNEQFF
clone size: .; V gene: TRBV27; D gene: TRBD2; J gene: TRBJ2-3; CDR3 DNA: TGTGCCAGCAGTTCGCCTAGCGGGAGGCGCACAGATACGCAGTATTTT; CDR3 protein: CASSSPSGRRTDTQYF
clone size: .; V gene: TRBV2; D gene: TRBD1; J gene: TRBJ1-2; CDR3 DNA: TGTGCCAGCAGCGGGACAGAGCAAAATAGAGTTAACTATGGCTACACCTTC; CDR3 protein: CASSGTEQNRVNYGYTF